This is a list of T cell receptor beta chains from one sample in a study of cytomegalovirus exposure and HLA in healthy donors. This table comes from immunoSEQ multiplex PCR, and its TCRdb copy is limited to in-frame clones, with some not included. The sample lists roughly 82,000 clones, about 92% occurring once. Sequencing used PBMCs. The receptor set was obtained from a man between 18 and 29 years old in good health and CMV-seronegative. CDR3s include the opening cysteine and the closing phenylalanine or tryptophan. The D gene is left open where the match is weak. Only some rows state a clone size, as once, few, many or a class for expanded clones.

V,J,size,D,CDR3,DNA
TRBV12-5,TRBJ1-5,NA,NA,CASVPRVQPQHF,TGTGCTAGTGTCCCCAGGGTACAGCCCCAGCATTTT
TRBV12-5,TRBJ2-3,NA,NA,CASGMRLPRTGAQYF,TGTGCTAGTGGGATGAGGTTGCCCCGCACCGGGGCGCAGTATTTT
TRBV27,TRBJ2-5,NA,NA,CASSPPGQSQETQYF,TGTGCCAGCAGCCCCCCCGGACAGTCACAAGAGACCCAGTACTTC
TRBV6-6,TRBJ2-7,NA,NA,CASSYGGQAYEQYF,TGTGCCAGCAGTTACGGAGGGCAGGCCTACGAGCAGTACTTC
TRBV19,TRBJ1-2,NA,NA,CASSIVGGNGYTF,TGTGCCAGTAGTATAGTAGGCGGAAATGGCTACACCTTC
TRBV4-1,TRBJ1-1,NA,NA,CASSQAHREVNTEAFF,TGCGCCAGCAGCCAAGCCCACAGGGAAGTAAACACTGAAGCTTTCTTT
TRBV10-2,TRBJ1-2,NA,NA,CASNPIGGVNYGYTF,TGCGCCAGCAACCCCATTGGAGGGGTTAACTATGGCTACACCTTC
TRBV19,TRBJ1-1,NA,NA,CASNPGPNTEAFF,TGTGCCAGTAATCCGGGTCCGAACACTGAAGCTTTCTTT
TRBV19,TRBJ2-7,few,NA,CASSMSPWGPYEQYF,TGTGCCAGTAGTATGAGCCCATGGGGCCCCTACGAGCAGTACTTC
TRBV28,TRBJ2-1,NA,TRBD1,CASSFRRQGARNEQFF,TGTGCCAGCAGTTTCCGTCGACAGGGGGCTCGCAATGAGCAGTTCTTC
TRBV5-8,TRBJ2-3,NA,TRBD2,CASSLASGGADTQYF,TGTGCCAGCAGCTTGGCTAGCGGGGGGGCAGATACGCAGTATTTT
TRBV10-2,TRBJ1-5,once,NA,CASSQTGAQHF,TGCGCCAGCAGTCAGACGGGGGCCCAGCATTTT
TRBV7-2,TRBJ1-6,few,NA,CASSSPGGGESPLHF,TGTGCCAGCAGCAGCCCAGGAGGAGGGGAATCACCCCTCCACTTT
TRBV2,TRBJ2-7,NA,NA,CASSGGQSFYEQYF,TGTGCCAGCAGTGGAGGACAGTCTTTTTACGAGCAGTACTTC
TRBV5-8,TRBJ1-2,NA,TRBD1,CASSPSTYRGRMYGYTF,TGTGCCAGCAGCCCATCCACCTACAGGGGGCGAATGTATGGCTACACCTTC
TRBV7-8,TRBJ2-7,NA,TRBD1,CASSARTGSPYEQYF,TGTGCCAGCAGCGCTAGGACAGGCAGCCCCTACGAGCAGTACTTC
TRBV10-3,TRBJ2-7,NA,TRBD1,CAISESTGGSYEQYF,TGTGCCATCAGTGAGTCGACAGGGGGCTCGTACGAGCAGTACTTC
TRBV4-1,TRBJ2-2,NA,NA,CASSQVLRAEGVINTGELFF,TGCGCCAGCAGCCAAGTACTCCGGGCCGAGGGTGTGATTAACACCGGGGAGCTGTTTTTT
TRBV13,TRBJ1-2,NA,NA,CASSLGRGSGGYTF,TGTGCCAGCAGTCTTGGCAGGGGCTCTGGTGGCTACACCTTC
TRBV6-5,TRBJ1-2,NA,NA,CASSPAMDKTWGYTF,TGTGCCAGCAGCCCGGCTATGGACAAGACTTGGGGCTACACCTTC
TRBV7-2,TRBJ2-7,NA,TRBD2,CASSPGLGSYEQYF,TGTGCCAGCAGCCCCGGACTAGGCTCCTACGAGCAGTACTTC
TRBV2,TRBJ2-7,NA,NA,CASILSSEGRPYEQYF,TGTGCCAGCATCCTAAGCAGCGAGGGAAGACCCTACGAGCAGTACTTC
TRBV28,TRBJ1-4,NA,TRBD1,CASTEAGQGNEKLFF,TGTGCCAGCACCGAAGCGGGACAGGGGAATGAAAAACTGTTTTTT
TRBV7-2,TRBJ1-5,NA,NA,CASSLRSNSNQPQHF,TGTGCCAGCAGCCTCCGTTCTAATAGCAATCAGCCCCAGCATTTT
TRBV9,TRBJ1-1,NA,NA,CASSVGQGDEAFF,TGTGCCAGCAGCGTAGGGCAGGGCGATGAAGCTTTCTTT
TRBV27,TRBJ2-1,NA,TRBD1,CASMTGTFSEQFF,TGTGCCAGCATGACAGGGACATTTAGTGAGCAGTTCTTC
TRBV10-2,TRBJ2-7,NA,TRBD1,CASSGGQGMVAYEQYF,TGCGCCAGCAGTGGGGGACAGGGTATGGTCGCCTACGAGCAGTACTTC
TRBV5-1,TRBJ1-2,NA,NA,CASSLEGRGVDGYTF,TGCGCCAGCAGCTTGGAAGGGAGGGGCGTGGATGGCTACACCTTC
TRBV27,TRBJ2-3,NA,TRBD1,CASSSGTAVDTQYF,TGTGCCAGCAGTTCCGGGACAGCAGTAGATACGCAGTATTTT
TRBV28,TRBJ2-7,NA,TRBD1,CASSLLGASGQGRFKQYF,TGTGCCAGCAGTTTACTAGGGGCCTCGGGACAGGGGAGGTTCAAGCAGTACTTC
TRBV18,TRBJ1-2,NA,NA,CASSPPQGRANYGYTF,TGTGCCAGCTCACCACCGCAGGGGAGGGCAAACTATGGCTACACCTTC
TRBV6-1,TRBJ1-4,NA,NA,CASSLRGGEKLFF,TGTGCCAGCAGTCTCCGGGGTGGTGAAAAACTGTTTTTT
TRBV18,TRBJ2-7,NA,TRBD1,CASSSQGAFSYEQYF,TGTGCCAGCTCATCACAGGGGGCTTTTTCCTACGAGCAGTACTTC
TRBV9,TRBJ2-7,NA,NA,CASSVEGMEGYEQYF,TGTGCCAGCAGCGTAGAGGGGATGGAGGGTTACGAGCAGTACTTC
TRBV7-2,TRBJ2-7,few,NA,CASSLEKYYEQYF,TGTGCCAGCAGCTTGGAGAAATACTACGAGCAGTACTTC
TRBV7-8,TRBJ1-5,NA,TRBD1,CASSPRAGGDQPQHF,TGTGCCAGCAGTCCTAGGGCAGGGGGCGATCAGCCCCAGCATTTT
TRBV27,TRBJ2-7,NA,TRBD2,CASSFLPSGGNMDEQYF,TGTGCCAGCAGTTTTTTACCCAGCGGGGGGAATATGGATGAGCAGTACTTC
TRBV6-1,TRBJ2-1,NA,TRBD2,CASSMGTSIVYEQFF,TGTGCCAGCAGCATGGGGACTAGCATCGTCTATGAGCAGTTCTTC
TRBV18,TRBJ1-1,NA,TRBD1,CASSADRRSEAFF,TGTGCCAGCTCAGCGGACAGGCGAAGTGAAGCTTTCTTT
TRBV11-3,TRBJ1-1,NA,NA,CASSLGRTVRKAFF,TGTGCCAGCAGCTTAGGCCGGACAGTCAGAAAGGCTTTCTTT
TRBV5-4,TRBJ2-1,NA,TRBD2,CASSLGTSGNEQFF,TGTGCCAGCAGCTTAGGGACTAGCGGCAATGAGCAGTTCTTC